This TCR beta chain was retrieved from a study of beta chain features in type 1 diabetes. A few counts support this clone. Its antigen is undetermined. CDR3 length: 12 residues. The V and J ends lost 6 bases and 9 bases respectively, with 12 bases between them. Germline lookup yields CDR1 MNHNY and CDR2 SVGAGI (reference sequence). All of the isolated RNA was reverse transcribed, so expressed TCRB transcripts were sequenced. Libraries were prepared by immunoSEQ multiplex PCR; TCRdb keeps only in-frame clonotypes and omits some of them. Among about 650,000 clones, around 11% were seen once, and the ten largest hold 0.095% to 0.15%. Points from the study as a whole: Moderately but significantly shorter TCRB CDR3s were found in Type 1 diabetes patients in all four CD4+ subsets. A definitive answer on HLA type influencing TCRB rearrangement was not reached here.

This chain links TRBV6-6 with TRBJ1-3; possibly TRBD1 for D (5 bases). Sequencing was done on a sample of naive CD4+ T cells from blood. The origin of this receptor is a man aged 25 to 40 with type 1 diabetes. The CDR3 sequence is CASSQAGFTIYF. The CDR3, as DNA: TGTGCCAGCAGCCAGGCAGGGTTCACCATATATTTT.